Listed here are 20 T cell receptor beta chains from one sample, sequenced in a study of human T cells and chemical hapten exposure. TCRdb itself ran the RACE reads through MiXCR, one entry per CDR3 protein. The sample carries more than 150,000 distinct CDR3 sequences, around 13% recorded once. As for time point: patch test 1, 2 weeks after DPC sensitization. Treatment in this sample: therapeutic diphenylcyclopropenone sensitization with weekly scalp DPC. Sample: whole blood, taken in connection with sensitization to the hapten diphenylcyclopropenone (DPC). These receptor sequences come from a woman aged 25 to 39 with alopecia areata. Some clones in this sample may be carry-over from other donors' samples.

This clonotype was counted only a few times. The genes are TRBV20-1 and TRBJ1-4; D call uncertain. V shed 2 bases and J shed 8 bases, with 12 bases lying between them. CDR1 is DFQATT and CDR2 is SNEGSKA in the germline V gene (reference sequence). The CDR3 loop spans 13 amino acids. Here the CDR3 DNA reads TGCAGTGCTAGACCGGCGACCCGAGAAAAACTGTTTTTT. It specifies CSARPATREKLFF.

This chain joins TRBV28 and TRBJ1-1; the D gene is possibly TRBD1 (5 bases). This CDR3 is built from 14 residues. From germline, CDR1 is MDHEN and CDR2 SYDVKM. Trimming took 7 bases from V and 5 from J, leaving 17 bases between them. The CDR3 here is CASNGGDPGTEAFF. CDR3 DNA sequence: TGTGCCAGCAACGGTGGGGACCCTGGAACTGAAGCTTTCTTT.

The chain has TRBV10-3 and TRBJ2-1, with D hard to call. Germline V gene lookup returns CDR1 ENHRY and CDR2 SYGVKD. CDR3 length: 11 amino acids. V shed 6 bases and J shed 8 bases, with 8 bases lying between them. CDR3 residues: CAIRRIDEQFF. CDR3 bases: TGTGCCATCAGGAGGATAGATGAGCAGTTCTTC.

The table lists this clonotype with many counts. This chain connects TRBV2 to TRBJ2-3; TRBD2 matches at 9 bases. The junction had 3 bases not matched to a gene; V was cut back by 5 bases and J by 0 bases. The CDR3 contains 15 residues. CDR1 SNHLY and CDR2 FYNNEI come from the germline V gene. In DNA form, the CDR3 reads TGTGCCAGCAGTTTTACTAGCGGGAGCACAGATACGCAGTATTTT. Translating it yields CASSFTSGSTDTQYF.

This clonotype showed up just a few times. The CDR3 sequence is CASEGVWGQGPYNEQFF. The CDR3 DNA reads as TGTGCCAGCGAGGGGGTTTGGGGACAGGGACCCTACAATGAGCAGTTCTTC. The chain combines TRBV28 with TRBJ2-1, with TRBD1 matching 9 bases. The CDR3 is made up of 17 amino acids. Germline CDR1 is MDHEN and CDR2 is SYDVKM. With V trimmed by 8 bases and J by 2 bases, 13 bases remained unmatched.

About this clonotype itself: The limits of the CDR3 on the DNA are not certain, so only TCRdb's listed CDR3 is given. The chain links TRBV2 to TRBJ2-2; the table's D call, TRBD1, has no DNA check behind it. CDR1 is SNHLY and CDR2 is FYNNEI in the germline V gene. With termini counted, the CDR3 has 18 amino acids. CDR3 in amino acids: CASSEAPLSGGSPGSCFF.

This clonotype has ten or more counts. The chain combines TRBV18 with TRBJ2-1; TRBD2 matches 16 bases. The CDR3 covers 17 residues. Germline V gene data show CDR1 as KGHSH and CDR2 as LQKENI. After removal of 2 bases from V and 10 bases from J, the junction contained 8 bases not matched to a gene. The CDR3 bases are TGTGCCAGCTCACCATCGGGACTAGCGGGAGGGCCTGGAGAGCAGTTCTTC. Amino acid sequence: CASSPSGLAGGPGEQFF.

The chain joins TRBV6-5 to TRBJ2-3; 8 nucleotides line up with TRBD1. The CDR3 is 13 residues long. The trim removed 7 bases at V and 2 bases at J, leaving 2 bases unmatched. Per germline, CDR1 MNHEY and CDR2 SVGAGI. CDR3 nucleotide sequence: TGTGCCAGCAAGACAGGGGTCACAGATACGCAGTATTTT. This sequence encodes CASKTGVTDTQYF.

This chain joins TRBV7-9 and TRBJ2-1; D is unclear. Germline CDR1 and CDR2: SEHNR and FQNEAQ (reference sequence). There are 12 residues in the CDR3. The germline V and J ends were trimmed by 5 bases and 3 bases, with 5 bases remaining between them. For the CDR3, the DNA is TGTGCCAGCAGCCGGATCTACAATGAGCAGTTCTTC. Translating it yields CASSRIYNEQFF.

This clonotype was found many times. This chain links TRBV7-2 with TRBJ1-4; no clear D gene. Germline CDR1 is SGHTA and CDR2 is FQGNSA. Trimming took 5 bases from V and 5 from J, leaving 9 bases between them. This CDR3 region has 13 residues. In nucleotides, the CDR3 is TGTGCCAGCAGCCGGGGAGAGAATGAAAAACTGTTTTTT. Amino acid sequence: CASSRGENEKLFF.

In DNA form, the CDR3 reads TGCGCCAGCAGCTTGGGGGGGCACGACGCAGATACGCAGTATTTT. This translates into CASSLGGHDADTQYF. The V gene is TRBV5-1, the J gene TRBJ2-3; tentatively, D is TRBD1 (6 bases). V was trimmed by 0 bases and J by 4 bases, leaving 12 bases between them. The CDR3 runs 15 residues. Germline CDR1 reads SGHRS; CDR2 reads YFSETQ.

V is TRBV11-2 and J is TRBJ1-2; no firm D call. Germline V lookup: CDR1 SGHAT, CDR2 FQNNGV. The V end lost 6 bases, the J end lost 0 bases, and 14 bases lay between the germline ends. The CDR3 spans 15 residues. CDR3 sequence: CASRINWGSNYGYTF. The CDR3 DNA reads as TGTGCCAGCAGAATCAATTGGGGATCTAACTATGGCTACACCTTC.

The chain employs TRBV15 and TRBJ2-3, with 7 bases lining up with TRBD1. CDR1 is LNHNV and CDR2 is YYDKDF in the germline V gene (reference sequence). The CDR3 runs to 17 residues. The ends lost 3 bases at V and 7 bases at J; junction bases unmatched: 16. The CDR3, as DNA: TGTGCCACCAGCAGTGGCACGAGCAGCTACAGGGGAAATACGCAGTATTTT. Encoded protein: CATSSGTSSYRGNTQYF.

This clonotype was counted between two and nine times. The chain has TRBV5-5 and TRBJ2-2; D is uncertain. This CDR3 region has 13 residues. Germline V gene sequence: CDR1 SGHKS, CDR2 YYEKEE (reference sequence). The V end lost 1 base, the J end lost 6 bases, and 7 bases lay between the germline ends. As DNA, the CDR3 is TGTGCCAGCAGCTTGACCGAAGCCGGGGAGCTGTTTTTT. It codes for CASSLTEAGELFF.

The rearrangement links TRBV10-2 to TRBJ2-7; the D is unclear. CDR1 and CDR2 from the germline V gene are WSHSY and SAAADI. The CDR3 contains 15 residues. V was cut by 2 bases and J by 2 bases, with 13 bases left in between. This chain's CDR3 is CASSETLGIPYEQYF. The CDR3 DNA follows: TGCGCCAGCAGTGAGACTCTAGGTATCCCCTACGAGCAGTACTTC.

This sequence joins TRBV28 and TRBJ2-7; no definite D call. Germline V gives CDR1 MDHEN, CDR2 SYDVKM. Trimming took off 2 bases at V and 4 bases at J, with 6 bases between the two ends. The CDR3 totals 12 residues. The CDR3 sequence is CASSLMRYEQYF. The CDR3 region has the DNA TGTGCCAGCAGTTTAATGAGATACGAGCAGTACTTC. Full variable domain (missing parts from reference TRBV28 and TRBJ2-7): DVKVTQSSRYLVKRTGEKVFLECVQDMDHENMFWYRQDPGLGLRLIYFSYDVKMKEKGDIPEGYSVSREKKERFSLILESASTNQTSMYLCASSLMRYEQYFGPGTRLTVT.

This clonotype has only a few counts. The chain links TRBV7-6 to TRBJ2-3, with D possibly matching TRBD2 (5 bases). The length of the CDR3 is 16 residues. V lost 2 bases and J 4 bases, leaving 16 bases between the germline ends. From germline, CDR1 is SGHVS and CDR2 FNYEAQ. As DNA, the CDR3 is TGTGCCAGCAGCTTAAATACGGGGTACTCGGCAGATACGCAGTATTTT. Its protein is CASSLNTGYSADTQYF.

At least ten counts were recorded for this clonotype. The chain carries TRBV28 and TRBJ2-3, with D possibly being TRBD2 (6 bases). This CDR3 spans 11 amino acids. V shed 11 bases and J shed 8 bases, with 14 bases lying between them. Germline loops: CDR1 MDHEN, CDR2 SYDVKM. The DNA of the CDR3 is TGTGCCGCTGGGACTTATGGTACGCAGTATTTT. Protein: CAAGTYGTQYF.

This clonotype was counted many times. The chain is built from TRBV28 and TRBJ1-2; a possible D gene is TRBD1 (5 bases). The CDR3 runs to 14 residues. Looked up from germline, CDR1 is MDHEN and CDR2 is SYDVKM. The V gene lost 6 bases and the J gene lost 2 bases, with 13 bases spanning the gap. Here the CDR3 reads CASRPAGLNYGYTF. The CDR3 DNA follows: TGTGCCAGCAGGCCGGCGGGACTGAACTATGGCTACACCTTC.

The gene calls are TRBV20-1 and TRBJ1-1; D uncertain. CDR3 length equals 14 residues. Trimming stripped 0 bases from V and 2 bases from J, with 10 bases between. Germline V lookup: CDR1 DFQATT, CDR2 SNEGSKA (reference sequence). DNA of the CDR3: TGCAGTGCTAGAGAGGGCAGCTTCAACACTGAAGCTTTCTTT. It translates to CSAREGSFNTEAFF.